This TCR beta chain derives from a study of shared clonotypes between healthy human individuals. A few counts support this clone. The target antigen is unknown. Study results and limitations: The authors sampled blood alone, and tissue repertoires likely differ.

Every unsorted PBMC PCR replicate was loaded with 300 ng DNA, about 30,000 T cell genomes. The assay was immunoSEQ multiplex PCR, and TCRdb's table has in-frame clones only and misses some. This table holds roughly 480,000 clones, around three quarters found once. The germline V gene encodes CDR1 SGHNT and CDR2 YYREEE (reference sequence). The germline V and J ends were trimmed by 5 bases and 3 bases, with 14 bases remaining between them. CDR3 length equals 14 residues. The donors were adults (healthy and HIV-negative) with no recent acute infections or vaccinations. The unsorted samples took around 93 million PBMCs to get genomic DNA.

The receptor was derived from a woman in her forties in good health. Some clones in this sample may be carry-over from other donors' samples. This chain uses TRBV5-4 with TRBJ1-1; D unresolved. Sequencing was done on a sample of PBMCs. CDR3 sequence reads: CASRIYGEHTEAFF. CDR3 in DNA: TGTGCCAGCAGGATCTACGGGGAGCACACTGAAGCTTTCTTT.